This T cell receptor (beta chain) was documented in a study of shared clonotypes between healthy human individuals. In the study overall: CD8 memory received one plate per donor, CD8 naive two, CD4 memory three and CD4 naive three.

On this clone: Its specificity is unknown.

Some clones are missing from TCRdb's copy, which holds only in-frame ones; the method was immunoSEQ multiplex PCR. The sample shows 2 million to 2.5 million clones, just under 95% of them seen only once. Study conclusions and caveats: Memory subsets generally showed smaller estimated richness than naive subsets did.

CDR1 is LNHNV and CDR2 is YYDKDF in the germline V gene (reference sequence). This CDR3 spans 15 amino acids. Trimming cost V 2 bases and J 3 bases; bases outside gene matches: 5. There were only Caucasian adults among the donors, and all lived in Nashville, Tennessee. Sequenced material: naive CD4+ T cells from PBMCs. Subset reported: CD45RA+ positively selected. The TCR originated in a man aged 18-30 years in good health. Some clones in this sample may be carry-over from other donors' samples. The V gene is TRBV15, the J gene TRBJ2-7; TRBD1 matches at 9 bases. CDR3 sequence: CATSRPDRGIYEQYF. CDR3 nucleotide sequence: TGTGCCACCAGCAGACCGGACAGGGGAATCTACGAGCAGTACTTC.